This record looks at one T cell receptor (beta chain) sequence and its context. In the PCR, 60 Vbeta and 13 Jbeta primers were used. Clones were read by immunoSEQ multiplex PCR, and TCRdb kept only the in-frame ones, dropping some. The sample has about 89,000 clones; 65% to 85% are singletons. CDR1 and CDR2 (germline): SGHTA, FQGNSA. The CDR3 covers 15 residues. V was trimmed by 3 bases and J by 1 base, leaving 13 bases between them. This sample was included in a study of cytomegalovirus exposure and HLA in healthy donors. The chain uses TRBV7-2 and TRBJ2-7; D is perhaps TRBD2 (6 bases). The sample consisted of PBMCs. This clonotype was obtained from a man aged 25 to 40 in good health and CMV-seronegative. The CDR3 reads CASSFRGNPSYEQYF. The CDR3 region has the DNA TGTGCCAGCAGCTTTCGGGGGAATCCGTCCTACGAGCAGTACTTC.